This passage covers 25 T cell receptor beta chains from one sample sequenced in a study of blood T cell repertoires in COVID-19. TCRdb's copy holds only in-frame clones and misses some; the assay was immunoSEQ multiplex PCR. The sample records a few hundred thousand clones, about 85% being singletons. Sequences were obtained from peripheral blood. The receptors originated from a woman between 18 and 30 years old with acute or convalescent COVID-19.

This clone was counted only a few times. CDR3 in amino acids: CASSYGTVGNSPLHF. The CDR3 DNA reads as TGTGCCAGCAGTTATGGGACAGTAGGTAATTCACCCCTCCACTTT. The chain recombines TRBV6-5 with TRBJ1-6; 7 bases fit TRBD1. The CDR3 loop spans 15 amino acids. V was clipped by 3 bases and J by 6 bases; unmatched bases: 5. Germline V gene sequence: CDR1 MNHEY, CDR2 SVGAGI.

The V gene is TRBV7-7, the J gene TRBJ2-5; 7 bases are shared with TRBD1. Germline V gene lookup returns CDR1 SSHAT and CDR2 FNYEAQ (reference sequence). The CDR3 has 12 residues. The V gene end was trimmed by 4 bases and the J gene end by 9 bases; junction bases not matched to a gene: 5. This chain's CDR3 is CASSSNRGPQYF. DNA for the CDR3: TGTGCCAGCAGCTCCAACAGGGGACCCCAGTACTTC.

V and J are TRBV19 and TRBJ2-3; D may be TRBD2 (5 bases). The CDR3 sequence is 14 residues long. V was shortened by 7 bases and J by 4 bases, with 15 bases between the two germline ends. The germline V gene encodes CDR1 LNHDA and CDR2 SQIVND (reference sequence). CDR3 nucleotide sequence: TGTGCCAGTAAACGGGGTTCGGAAGCAGATACGCAGTATTTT. It translates to CASKRGSEADTQYF.

Only a few counts were recorded for this clone. This chain uses TRBV6-5 with TRBJ1-2; the D gene is possibly TRBD1 (6 bases). V was pared by 1 base and J by 4 bases, with 13 bases between. CDR3 length: 15 residues. Germline CDR1 is MNHEY and CDR2 is SVGAGI. This CDR3 reads CASSYFLKGGYGYTF. The DNA of the CDR3 is TGTGCCAGCAGTTACTTCCTGAAAGGGGGCTATGGCTACACCTTC.

The chain employs TRBV3-1 (or the pseudogene TRBV3-2) and TRBJ1-2; no firm D call. The CDR3 sequence is 13 residues long. CDR1 and CDR2 (germline): LGHDT, YNNKEL (reference sequence). V was cut by 2 bases and J by 10 bases, with 14 bases left in between. The CDR3 sequence is CASSQPREQSYTF. The CDR3, as DNA: TGTGCCAGCAGCCAACCCCGAGAACAGTCCTACACCTTC.

The chain carries TRBV6-5 and TRBJ1-1; D possibly corresponds to TRBD1 (5 bases). Germline loops: CDR1 MNHEY, CDR2 SVGAGI. V was clipped by 6 bases and J by 4 bases, with 18 bases between them. The CDR3 length is 15 residues. The CDR3 DNA follows: TGTGCCAGCAGCCGTCTAACAGGAAAGGGCACTGAAGCTTTCTTT. Translated: CASSRLTGKGTEAFF.

This rearrangement joins TRBV5-6 to TRBJ1-6; D uncertain. Trimming stripped 0 bases from V and 10 bases from J, with 14 bases between. Germline CDR1 is SGHDT and CDR2 is YYEEEE. The CDR3 is 15 amino acids. The CDR3 loop reads CASSLGSAVWSPLHF. CDR3 nucleotides: TGTGCCAGCAGCTTGGGGTCTGCAGTCTGGTCACCCCTCCACTTT.

The chain links TRBV19 to TRBJ2-2, with 8 bases matching TRBD1. The CDR3 sequence is 15 residues long. Germline V gene sequence: CDR1 LNHDA, CDR2 SQIVND (reference sequence). V shed 4 bases and J 1 base; nucleotides not matched to a gene: 2. The CDR3 loop reads CASSTGTGNTGELFF. The CDR3 coding sequence is TGTGCCAGTAGTACAGGGACAGGGAACACCGGGGAGCTGTTTTTT.

This clone was found a few times. The chain is built from TRBV2 and TRBJ1-1; no clear D gene. CDR1 is SNHLY, CDR2 FYNNEI, per germline. Trimming removed 6 bases at V and 2 bases at J, with 13 bases between. The CDR3 loop spans 14 amino acids. As DNA, the CDR3 is TGTGCCAGCAGGAACGACGGGAAAAACACTGAAGCTTTCTTT. Its protein product is CASRNDGKNTEAFF. The variable domain in full, with the rest retrieved from reference TRBV2 and TRBJ1-1, is EPEVTQTPSHQVTQMGQEVILRCVPISNHLYFYWYRQILGQKVEFLVSFYNNEISEKSEIFDDQFSVERPDGSNFTLKIRSTKLEDSAMYFCASRNDGKNTEAFFGQGTRLTVV.

V and J are TRBV7-3 and TRBJ2-3; tentatively, D is TRBD2 (5 bases). The CDR3 is 13 amino acids. V shed 5 bases and J shed 2 bases, with 8 bases lying between them. CDR1 is SGHTA and CDR2 is FQGTGA in the germline V gene. The CDR3 loop is CASSNGLTDTQYF. CDR3 nucleotide sequence: TGTGCCAGCAGCAATGGACTCACAGATACGCAGTATTTT.

The rearrangement joins TRBV19 to TRBJ2-3; TRBD1 matches at 8 bases. The V gene end was trimmed by 6 bases and the J gene end by 3 bases; junction bases not matched to a gene: 8. The V gene's germline CDR1 is LNHDA and CDR2 SQIVND (reference sequence). The CDR3 covers 15 residues. CDR3 nucleotide sequence: TGTGCCAGTAGGCCCGGACAGGGCGAAACAGATACGCAGTATTTT. Its protein is CASRPGQGETDTQYF.

The chain links TRBV12-5 to TRBJ1-1; D is undetermined. Germline V CDR1 and CDR2: LGHNT, FRNRAP. This CDR3 region has 15 residues. Trimming removed 6 bases at V and 2 bases at J, with 16 bases between. DNA of the CDR3: TGTGCTAGTGGCCTATATAGGGAGGGAAACACTGAAGCTTTCTTT. Translated, it gives CASGLYREGNTEAFF.

This CDR3 reads CANPTGTGGNSRAAFF. The CDR3 DNA follows: TGTGCCAACCCCACCGGGACAGGGGGCAATTCACGCGCAGCTTTCTTT. V usage is TRBV28 and J usage is TRBJ1-1; 12 bases are shared with TRBD1. Trimming removed 10 bases from V and 10 bases from J; junction bases left unmatched: 19. This CDR3 contains 16 residues. Germline CDR1 and CDR2: MDHEN and SYDVKM.

V is TRBV9 and J is TRBJ1-2, with 8 bases matching TRBD1. Germline CDR1 reads SGDLS; CDR2 reads YYNGEE. The CDR3 contains 14 residues. The V and J ends lost 3 bases and 4 bases, in that order; junction bases with no gene match: 5. In DNA, the CDR3 is TGTGCCAGCAGCGCACGGACAGGGAGCTATGGCTACACCTTC. Its protein is CASSARTGSYGYTF.

V is TRBV7-6 and J is TRBJ1-5; 9 bases are a match to TRBD1. The germline gives CDR1 SGHVS, CDR2 FNYEAQ. This CDR3 spans 15 amino acids. V lost 1 base and J lost 7; bases outside the gene matches: 5. In DNA form, the CDR3 reads TGTGCCAGCAGCTTAGAACAGGGGGCAGACCAGCCCCAGCATTTT. Translated: CASSLEQGADQPQHF.

V and J are TRBV7-2 and TRBJ1-2; no clear D gene. CDR3 size: 14 residues. CDR1 and CDR2 (germline): SGHTA, FQGNSA. Trimming cost V 2 bases and J 4 bases, with 11 bases left between them. The CDR3 spells CASSLKSAGYGYTF. The CDR3 DNA follows: TGTGCCAGCAGCTTAAAGAGCGCGGGCTATGGCTACACCTTC.

The chain joins TRBV5-6 to TRBJ2-3, with 8 bases identical to TRBD1. This CDR3 spans 15 amino acids. Germline V gives CDR1 SGHDT, CDR2 YYEEEE. V shed 4 bases, J shed 4 bases, and the junction held 8 bases outside the gene matches. Here the CDR3 reads CASSGGTGPPDTQYF. The DNA of the CDR3 is TGTGCCAGCAGCGGTGGGACAGGCCCACCAGATACGCAGTATTTT.

This chain uses TRBV9 with TRBJ1-6, with 8 bases matching TRBD1. The CDR3 spans 14 residues. The germline CDR1 and CDR2 sequences are SGDLS and YYNGEE. Trimming at V came to 3 bases and at J to 9 bases, leaving 5 bases not matched to a gene. The DNA for the CDR3 is TGTGCCAGCAGCGGTGCAGGGGGCGGTTCACCCCTCCACTTT. Protein product: CASSGAGGGSPLHF.

CDR3 amino acids: CATSEGGGEQYF. The CDR3 nucleotides read TGTGCCACCTCCGAGGGAGGTGGCGAGCAGTACTTC. The chain employs TRBV19 and TRBJ2-7; the D gene is possibly TRBD2 (6 bases). V gave up 10 bases and J gave up 6 bases, with 16 bases separating them. Germline V gene sequence: CDR1 LNHDA, CDR2 SQIVND (reference sequence). The CDR3 is made up of 12 amino acids.

The chain employs TRBV6-6 and TRBJ1-4, with D perhaps matching TRBD1 (5 bases). This CDR3 region has 14 residues. The V gene's germline CDR1 is MNHNY and CDR2 SVGAGI (reference sequence). V was cut by 8 bases and J by 8 bases, with 18 bases left in between. The CDR3 DNA reads as TGTGCCAGCGGTCCTGGGGGGAGAGGAGAAAAACTGTTTTTT. Protein: CASGPGGRGEKLFF.

The chain is built from TRBV5-6 and TRBJ2-1; no definite D call. V was cut by 2 bases and J by 9 bases, with 15 bases left in between. Germline lookup yields CDR1 SGHDT and CDR2 YYEEEE. The CDR3 sequence is 14 residues long. The CDR3 protein is CASSFYRPVGEQFF. The DNA for the CDR3 is TGTGCCAGCAGCTTTTATCGTCCGGTTGGTGAGCAGTTCTTC. The variable domain in full, completed from reference TRBV5-6 and TRBJ2-1, reads DAGVTQSPTHLIKTRGQQVTLRCSPKSGHDTVSWYQQALGQGPQFIFQYYEEEERQRGNFPDRFSGHQFPNYSSELNVNALLLGDSALYLCASSFYRPVGEQFFGPGTRLTVL.

V gene TRBV28 combines with J gene TRBJ2-5; TRBD2 matches at 9 bases. The CDR3 runs to 14 residues. Germline V gene sequence: CDR1 MDHEN, CDR2 SYDVKM. J gave up 4 bases and V 6 bases, and 6 bases lay outside the gene matches. The CDR3 is CASSPGLARETQYF. In DNA, the CDR3 is TGTGCCAGCAGCCCCGGACTAGCGCGAGAGACCCAGTACTTC.

The V call is TRBV19, the J call TRBJ2-2, with 7 bases matching TRBD1. V was pared by 5 bases and J by 7 bases, with 1 base of the junction left unmatched. The germline V gene encodes CDR1 LNHDA and CDR2 SQIVND (reference sequence). There are 12 residues in the CDR3. CDR3 loop: CASSYRGGELFF. DNA for the CDR3: TGTGCCAGTAGTTACAGGGGCGGGGAGCTGTTTTTT.

This clone was observed once. The rearrangement links TRBV7-8 to TRBJ1-5; D is unclear. Trimming stripped 5 bases from V and 3 bases from J, with 11 bases between. CDR1 and CDR2 from the germline V gene are SGHVS and FQNEAQ. This CDR3 contains 14 residues. The DNA for the CDR3 is TGTGCCAGCAGCCCTAGACCGTACAATCAGCCCCAGCATTTT. Amino acids: CASSPRPYNQPQHF.

The chain links TRBV5-1 to TRBJ2-2; 8 bases map to TRBD2. CDR1 is SGHRS, CDR2 YFSETQ, per germline. The CDR3 is made up of 18 amino acids. Trimming took 2 bases from V and 2 from J; bases not matched to a gene: 11. The CDR3 loop is CASSFSPGLVFNTGELFF. The CDR3 DNA is TGCGCCAGCAGCTTTTCCCCGGGACTAGTTTTTAACACCGGGGAGCTGTTTTTT. Variable domain in full (rest from reference TRBV5-1 and TRBJ2-2): KAGVTQTPRYLIKTRGQQVTLSCSPISGHRSVSWYQQTPGQGLQFLFEYFSETQRNKGNFPGRFSGRQFSNSRSEMNVSTLELGDSALYLCASSFSPGLVFNTGELFFGEGSRLTVL.